One and the same sample provided the 10 T cell receptor beta chains below, sequenced in a study of T cell responses to AZD1222 COVID-19 vaccine (dated by TCRdb to the early 2020s). Library preparation employed the immunoSEQ multiplex PCR assay. The source is immuneACCESS, and TCRdb retained only in-frame sequences with V and J called. Part of the clones is not carried over; for the studies checked, unresolved V genes explain less than half of this, and the remainder is unexplained. The sample table shows 150,000 to 200,000 clones, and 85% to 90% are seen once. The ten top clones hold 2.5% to 3% of the sample. This specimen's time point label, interpreted: baseline before first vaccination. The sample's treatment or condition, from its label and the paper: meningococcal conjugate vaccine given as trial control. The starting material was peripheral blood, obtained on day 0 of MenACWY control vaccination. These receptors came from an adult in good health.

The rearrangement uses TRBV4-3 and TRBJ1-2; the D is unclear. V lost 0 bases to trimming and J lost 0 bases, with 11 bases between them. The length of the CDR3 is 16 residues. Germline V gene sequence: CDR1 LGHNA, CDR2 YSLEER. The CDR3: CASSQDASGPNYGYTF. In DNA, the CDR3 is TGCGCCAGCAGCCAAGATGCGAGCGGCCCTAACTATGGCTACACCTTC.

The chain carries TRBV6-5 and TRBJ2-7; 11 bases map to TRBD1. J was trimmed by 2 bases and V by 3 bases; bases with no gene match: 6. The CDR3 is 16 residues long. Germline V gene sequence: CDR1 MNHEY, CDR2 SVGAGI. The CDR3 DNA sequence: TGTGCCAGCAGTTATGGGACAGGGGGATTCCCCTACGAGCAGTACTTC. Protein product: CASSYGTGGFPYEQYF.

The chain carries TRBV7-6 and TRBJ1-2; 10 nucleotides align to TRBD1. Looked up from germline, CDR1 is SGHVS and CDR2 is FNYEAQ. CDR3 length: 16 residues. V lost 6 bases to trimming and J lost 7 bases; unmatched junction nucleotides: 14. CDR3 amino acids: CASSSGTGEEAGGYTF. The CDR3 coding sequence is TGTGCCAGCAGTTCCGGGACAGGGGAAGAGGCGGGTGGCTACACCTTC.

The chain has TRBV5-6 and TRBJ1-1; 9 bases agree with TRBD1. This CDR3 spans 15 amino acids. Germline lookup yields CDR1 SGHDT and CDR2 YYEEEE. V shed 4 bases, J shed 5 bases, and the junction held 9 bases outside the gene matches. The CDR3 loop reads CASSTGQGRWTEAFF. CDR3 DNA: TGTGCCAGCAGCACCGGACAGGGGCGGTGGACTGAAGCTTTCTTT.

The chain recombines TRBV28 with TRBJ1-3; D gene uncertain. The V gene lost 6 bases and the J gene lost 0 bases, with 12 bases spanning the gap. The CDR3 extends over 15 amino acids. The germline V gene has CDR1 MDHEN and CDR2 SYDVKM. CDR3: CASSLKTDSGNTIYF. Written as DNA, the CDR3 is TGTGCCAGCAGCCTCAAGACGGACTCTGGAAACACCATATATTTT.

The chain joins TRBV5-1 to TRBJ2-3; D is undetermined. Looked up from germline, CDR1 is SGHRS and CDR2 is YFSETQ. Trimming took off 4 bases at V and 7 bases at J, with 13 bases between the two ends. The CDR3 runs 13 residues. The CDR3 DNA reads as TGCGCCAGCAGCCAATTGGCTGGAAATACGCAGTATTTT. It codes for CASSQLAGNTQYF.

The gene calls are TRBV28 and TRBJ1-2; 7 bases align to TRBD1. The length of the CDR3 is 14 residues. In germline, CDR1 is MDHEN, CDR2 SYDVKM. V dropped 8 bases and J dropped 5; count of bases not matched to a gene: 11. DNA for the CDR3: TGTGCCAGCGCAACCGGGACAGATCCGTATGGCTACACCTTC. It encodes CASATGTDPYGYTF.

The count of this clone is one. This chain links TRBV2 with TRBJ1-5; D perhaps matches TRBD1 (6 bases). The V end was cut by 1 base, the J end by 2 bases, with 9 bases between. The CDR3 consists of 15 residues. The germline V gene has CDR1 SNHLY and CDR2 FYNNEI. CDR3 DNA sequence: TGTGCCAGCAGTGAAGGACAGGTTCGCAATCAGCCCCAGCATTTT. Protein: CASSEGQVRNQPQHF.

This rearrangement joins TRBV6-1 to TRBJ2-3, with 10 bases identical to TRBD2. The germline V gene encodes CDR1 MNHNS and CDR2 SASEGT. Trimming took 2 bases from V and 6 from J; bases not matched to a gene: 5. The CDR3 runs 15 residues. This chain's CDR3 is CASSERAGGADTQYF. The CDR3 DNA follows: TGTGCCAGCAGTGAAAGAGCGGGGGGGGCGGATACGCAGTATTTT.

This chain uses TRBV6-5 with TRBJ1-2; D not certain. This CDR3 region has 13 residues. Deletions cut 4 bases from V and 4 bases from J, with 10 bases between. The germline V gene encodes CDR1 MNHEY and CDR2 SVGAGI. CDR3 loop: CASSSTLFYGYTF. The CDR3, as DNA: TGTGCCAGCAGTTCCACGTTGTTCTATGGCTACACCTTC.